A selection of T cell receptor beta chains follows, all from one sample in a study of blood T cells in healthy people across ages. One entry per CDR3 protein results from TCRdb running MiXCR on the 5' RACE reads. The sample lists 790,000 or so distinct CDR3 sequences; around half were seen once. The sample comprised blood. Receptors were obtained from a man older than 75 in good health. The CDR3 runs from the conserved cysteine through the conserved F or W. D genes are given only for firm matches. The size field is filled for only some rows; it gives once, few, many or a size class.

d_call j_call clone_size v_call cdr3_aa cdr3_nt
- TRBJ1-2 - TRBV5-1 CASSSEGTFYGYTF TGCGCCAGCAGCTCGGAAGGGACGTTCTATGGCTACACCTTC
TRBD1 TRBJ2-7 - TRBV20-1 CSAASTTGPTYEQYF TGCAGTGCCGCATCCACGACAGGGCCTACCTACGAGCAGTACTTC
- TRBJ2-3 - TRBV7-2 CASSLGTGHTDTQYF TGTGCCAGCAGCTTAGGCACAGGACACACAGATACGCAGTATTTT
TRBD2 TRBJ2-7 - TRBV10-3 CAISATGTTISEQYF TGTGCCATCAGTGCTACCGGGACTACGATTTCCGAGCAGTACTTC
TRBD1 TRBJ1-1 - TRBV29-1 CSALKDRDAEAFF TGCAGCGCGCTTAAAGACAGGGATGCTGAAGCTTTCTTT
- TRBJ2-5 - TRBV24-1 CATSVAGPGVETQYF TGTGCCACCAGTGTTGCGGGCCCCGGGGTGGAGACCCAGTACTTC
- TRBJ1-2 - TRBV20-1 CSARPTNYYGYTF TGCAGTGCTAGGCCCACCAACTACTATGGCTACACCTTC
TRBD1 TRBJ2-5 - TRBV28 CASSARGGTGGLWTQYF TGTGCCAGCAGTGCGCGTGGAGGGACAGGGGGGCTCTGGACCCAGTACTTC
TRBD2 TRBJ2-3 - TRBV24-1 CATSDSKRGGTDTQYF TGTGCCACCAGTGATTCGAAACGGGGGGGAACAGATACGCAGTATTTT
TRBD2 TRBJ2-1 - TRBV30 CAWTGTTPYNEQFF TGTGCCTGGACCGGGACTACTCCCTACAATGAGCAGTTCTTC
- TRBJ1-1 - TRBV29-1 CSVGGRAVTEAFF TGCAGCGTTGGGGGGCGGGCGGTTACTGAAGCTTTCTTT
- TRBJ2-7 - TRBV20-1 CSATGTYNFYEQYF TGCAGTGCTACCGGGACGTACAATTTCTACGAGCAGTACTTC
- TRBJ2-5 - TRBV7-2 CASSLGDRDQETQYF TGTGCCAGCAGCTTAGGAGACAGAGACCAAGAGACCCAGTACTTC
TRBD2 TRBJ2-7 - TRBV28 CASSIPGLAGGLGEQYF TGTGCCAGCAGTATTCCAGGACTAGCGGGAGGCCTTGGCGAGCAGTACTTC
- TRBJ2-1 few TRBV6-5 CASNLERASDEQFF TGTGCCAGCAACTTAGAACGGGCGAGCGATGAGCAGTTCTTC
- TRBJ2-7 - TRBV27 CASSLRSPNRGPRDEQYF TGTGCCAGCAGTTTACGATCCCCTAACAGAGGGCCGCGGGACGAGCAGTACTTC
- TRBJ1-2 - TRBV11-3 CASSQEGTYGYTF TGTGCCAGCAGCCAAGAGGGGACCTATGGCTACACCTTC
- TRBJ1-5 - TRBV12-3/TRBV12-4 CASSHRGSDNQPQHF TGTGCCAGCAGTCACAGAGGATCGGACAATCAGCCCCAGCATTTT
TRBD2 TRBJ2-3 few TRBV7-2 CASSSGLADIDTQYF TGTGCCAGCAGCTCGGGACTAGCGGATATAGATACGCAGTATTTT
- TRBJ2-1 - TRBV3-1 CASSPRQGMGSYNEQFF TGTGCCAGCAGCCCCCGTCAGGGTATGGGCTCCTACAATGAGCAGTTCTTC
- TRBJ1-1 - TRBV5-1 CASSLARGSTEAFF TGCGCCAGCAGCTTGGCCCGGGGGAGTACTGAAGCTTTCTTT
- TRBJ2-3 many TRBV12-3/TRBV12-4 CASSFAIWGTDTQYF TGTGCCAGCAGTTTCGCGATATGGGGCACAGATACGCAGTATTTT
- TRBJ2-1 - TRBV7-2 CASSRQGGAYNEQFF TGTGCCAGCAGCCGACAGGGAGGCGCATACAATGAGCAGTTCTTC
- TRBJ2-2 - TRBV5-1 CASSWQGPNTGELFF TGCGCCAGCAGCTGGCAGGGACCGAACACCGGGGAGCTGTTTTTT
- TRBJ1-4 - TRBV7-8 CASSPLQVNNEKLFF TGTGCCAGCAGCCCCCTTCAGGTCAATAATGAAAAACTGTTTTTT
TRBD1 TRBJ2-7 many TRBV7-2 CASSLRQGTYEQYF TGTGCCAGCAGCTTACGACAGGGTACCTACGAGCAGTACTTC
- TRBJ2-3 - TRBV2 CASSDGRAGTDTQYF TGTGCCAGCAGTGACGGACGGGCAGGGACAGATACGCAGTATTTT